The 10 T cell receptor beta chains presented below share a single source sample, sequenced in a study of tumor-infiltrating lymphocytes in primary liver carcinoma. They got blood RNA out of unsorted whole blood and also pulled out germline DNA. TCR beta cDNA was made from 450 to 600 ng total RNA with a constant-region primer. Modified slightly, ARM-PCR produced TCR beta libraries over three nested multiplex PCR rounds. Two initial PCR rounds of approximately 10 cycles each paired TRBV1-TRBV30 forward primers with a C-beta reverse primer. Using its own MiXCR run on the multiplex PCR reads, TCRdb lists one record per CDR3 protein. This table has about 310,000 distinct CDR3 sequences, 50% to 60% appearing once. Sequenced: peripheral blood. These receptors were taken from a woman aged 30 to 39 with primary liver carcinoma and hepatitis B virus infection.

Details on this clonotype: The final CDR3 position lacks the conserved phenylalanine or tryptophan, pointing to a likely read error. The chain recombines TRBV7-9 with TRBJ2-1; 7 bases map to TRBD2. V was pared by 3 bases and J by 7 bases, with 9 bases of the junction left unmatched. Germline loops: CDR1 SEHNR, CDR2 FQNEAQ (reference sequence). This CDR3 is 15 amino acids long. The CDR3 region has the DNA TGTGCCAGCAGCTTCGGCGGCGGGAGAGTTAATGAGCAGTTCTCC. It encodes CASSFGGGRVNEQFS.

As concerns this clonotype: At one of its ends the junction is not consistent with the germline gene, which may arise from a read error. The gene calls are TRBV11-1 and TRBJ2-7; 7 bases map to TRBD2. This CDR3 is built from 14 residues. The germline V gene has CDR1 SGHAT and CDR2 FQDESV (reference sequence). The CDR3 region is CVSSLETSYHEQYF. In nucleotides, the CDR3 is TGTGTCAGCAGCTTAGAGACTAGCTACCACGAGCAGTACTTC.

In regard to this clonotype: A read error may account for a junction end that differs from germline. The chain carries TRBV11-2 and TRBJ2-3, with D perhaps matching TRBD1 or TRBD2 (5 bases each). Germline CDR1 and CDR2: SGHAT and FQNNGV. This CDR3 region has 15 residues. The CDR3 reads CANSLGDRATDTQYF. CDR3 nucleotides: TGTGCCAACAGCTTAGGGGACCGCGCGACAGATACGCAGTATTTT.

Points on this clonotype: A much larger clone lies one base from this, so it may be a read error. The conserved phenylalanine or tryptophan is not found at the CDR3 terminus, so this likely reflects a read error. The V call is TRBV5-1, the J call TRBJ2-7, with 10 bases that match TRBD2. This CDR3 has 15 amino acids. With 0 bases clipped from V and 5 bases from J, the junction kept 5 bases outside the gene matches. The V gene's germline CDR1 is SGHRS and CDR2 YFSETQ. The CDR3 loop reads CASSLELAGNNEQYL. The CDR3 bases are TGCGCCAGCAGCTTGGAACTAGCGGGAAATAACGAGCAGTACCTC.

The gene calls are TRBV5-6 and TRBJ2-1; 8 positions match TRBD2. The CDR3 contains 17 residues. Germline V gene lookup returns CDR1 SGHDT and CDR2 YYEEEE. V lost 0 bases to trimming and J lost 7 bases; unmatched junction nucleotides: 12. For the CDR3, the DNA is TGTGCCAGCAGCTTGGGTGGCGGGAGGCCCCTACGGAATGAGCAGTTCTTC. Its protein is CASSLGGGRPLRNEQFF.

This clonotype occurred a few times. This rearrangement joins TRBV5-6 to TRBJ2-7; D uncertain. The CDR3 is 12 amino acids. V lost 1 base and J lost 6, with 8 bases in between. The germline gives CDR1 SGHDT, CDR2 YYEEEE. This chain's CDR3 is CASSLLPGEQYF. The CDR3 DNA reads TGTGCCAGCAGCTTGCTTCCGGGCGAGCAGTACTTC.

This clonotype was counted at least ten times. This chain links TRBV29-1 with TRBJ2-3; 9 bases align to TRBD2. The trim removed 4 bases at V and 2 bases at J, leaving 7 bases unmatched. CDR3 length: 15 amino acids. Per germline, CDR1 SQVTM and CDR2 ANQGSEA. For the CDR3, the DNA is TGCAGCGTTGGGCCAGCGGGAGGAAACACAGATACGCAGTATTTT. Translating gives CSVGPAGGNTDTQYF.

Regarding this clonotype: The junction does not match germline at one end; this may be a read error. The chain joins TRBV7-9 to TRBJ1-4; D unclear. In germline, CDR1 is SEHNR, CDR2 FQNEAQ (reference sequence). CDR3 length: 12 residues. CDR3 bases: TGTGCCAGCAGCCAGAGAGGTGAAAAACAGTTTTTT. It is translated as CASSQRGEKQFF.

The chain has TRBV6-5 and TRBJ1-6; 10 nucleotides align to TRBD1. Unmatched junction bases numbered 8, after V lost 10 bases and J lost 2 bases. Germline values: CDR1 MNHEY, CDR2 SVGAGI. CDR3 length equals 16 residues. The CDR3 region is CANTRTGGTYNSPLHF. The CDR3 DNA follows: TGTGCCAACACCAGGACAGGGGGAACCTATAATTCACCCCTCCACTTT.

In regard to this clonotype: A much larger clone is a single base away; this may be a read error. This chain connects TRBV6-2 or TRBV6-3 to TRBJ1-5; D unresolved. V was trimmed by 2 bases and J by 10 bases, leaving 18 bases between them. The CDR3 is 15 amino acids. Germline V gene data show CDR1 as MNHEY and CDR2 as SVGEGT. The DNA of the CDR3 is TGTGCCAGCAGTTACGAACCCGGCATTGTGATCCCCCAGCATTTT. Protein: CASSYEPGIVIPQHF.